A single sample gave rise to the 7 T cell receptor beta chains below, sequenced in a study of blood T cell repertoires in COVID-19. TCRdb's copy holds only in-frame clones and misses some; the assay was immunoSEQ multiplex PCR. The sample holds 170,000 or so clones, over 80% seen once. Sequencing used peripheral blood. All receptors derive from a woman aged 55-70 years with acute or convalescent COVID-19.

The chain couples TRBV9 to TRBJ2-5; 9 bases fit TRBD2. This CDR3 region has 15 residues. The germline V gene has CDR1 SGDLS and CDR2 YYNGEE. V gave up 1 base and J gave up 1 base; unmatched junction bases: 2. CDR3 nucleotides: TGTGCCAGCAGCGTATCGACTAGCGGCCAAGAGACCCAGTACTTC. Its translation: CASSVSTSGQETQYF.

The CDR3 DNA is TGTGCCAGCAGCTTAGAAAGGGGGCTCTCCCGCGACACTGAAGCTTTCTTT. It specifies CASSLERGLSRDTEAFF. This chain uses TRBV7-2 with TRBJ1-1, with 7 bases that match TRBD1. The CDR3 is 17 amino acids. The trim removed 1 base at V and 3 bases at J, leaving 11 bases unmatched. Germline CDR1 is SGHTA and CDR2 is FQGNSA.

V usage is TRBV21-1 and J usage is TRBJ1-1; TRBD1 is the table's D call, not checked against the DNA. TRBV21-1 is a listed pseudogene. This CDR3 has 10 amino acids. The CDR3, as DNA: TGTGCCAGCGGACAGGGGTTGGCTTTCTTT. It encodes CASGQGLAFF.

In its sample, this clone was seen a few times. The rearrangement joins TRBV12-3 or TRBV12-4 to TRBJ2-3; D gene unclear. The CDR3 has 13 residues. Trimming left V 3 bases short and J 6 bases short, with 10 bases between. The CDR3: CASSFRAMDTQYF. As DNA, the CDR3 is TGTGCCAGCAGTTTTCGAGCGATGGATACGCAGTATTTT.

V and J are TRBV5-1 and TRBJ1-1, with TRBD1 matching over 7 bases. The CDR3 is 15 amino acids. V lost 3 bases to trimming and J lost 5 bases; unmatched junction nucleotides: 10. CDR1 and CDR2 (germline): SGHRS, YFSETQ. This CDR3 reads CASSYLRDSGTEAFF. CDR3 DNA: TGCGCCAGCAGCTACCTCCGGGACAGTGGAACTGAAGCTTTCTTT.

This clone was seen a handful of times. The chain joins TRBV29-1 to TRBJ1-1, with 7 bases fitting TRBD1. CDR3 size: 11 residues. With 8 bases clipped from V and 3 bases from J, the junction kept 3 bases outside the gene matches. CDR1 and CDR2 (germline): SQVTM, ANQGSEA. The CDR3 DNA reads as TGCAGCACAGGGGTGTACACTGAAGCTTTCTTT. As protein: CSTGVYTEAFF.

The chain links TRBV12-3 or TRBV12-4 to TRBJ2-5; 8 nucleotides align to TRBD2. This CDR3 comprises 13 residues. V shed 6 bases and J 5 bases; nucleotides not matched to a gene: 5. The CDR3 DNA sequence: TGTGCCAGCAGCAGCGGGGGACGGGAGACCCAGTACTTC. Protein: CASSSGGRETQYF.